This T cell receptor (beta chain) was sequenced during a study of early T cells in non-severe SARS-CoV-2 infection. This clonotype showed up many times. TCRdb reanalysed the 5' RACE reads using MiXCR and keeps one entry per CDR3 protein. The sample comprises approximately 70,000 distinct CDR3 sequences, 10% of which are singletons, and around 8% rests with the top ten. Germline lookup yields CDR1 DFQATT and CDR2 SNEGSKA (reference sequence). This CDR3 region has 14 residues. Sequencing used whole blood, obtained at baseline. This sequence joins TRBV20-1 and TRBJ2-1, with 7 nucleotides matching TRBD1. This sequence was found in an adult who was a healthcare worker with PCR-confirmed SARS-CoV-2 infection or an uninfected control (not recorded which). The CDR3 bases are TGCAGCGCGCAACAGGGGAGCTCCTACAATGAGCAGTTCTTC. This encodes CSAQQGSSYNEQFF.